This TCR beta chain was retrieved from a study of shared clonotypes between healthy human individuals. Data came from immunoSEQ multiplex PCR; TCRdb stores just in-frame clones and leaves some out. Of fewer than 200,000 clones detected, 80% to 95% appear once; the ten largest clones hold 0.067%. V was pared by 6 bases and J by 4 bases, with 5 bases of the junction left unmatched. CDR1 is SGHTA, CDR2 FQGNSA, per germline. This CDR3 is 14 amino acids long. The rearrangement uses TRBV7-2 and TRBJ2-2, with TRBD1 identical over 7 bases. The TCR comes from a woman in her twenties or thirties in good health. Sequenced material: naive CD4+ T cells sorted from blood. Sample subset: CD45RA+ positively selected. CDR3 region: CASRGDSTTGELFF. The CDR3 DNA reads as TGTGCCAGCAGAGGGGACAGTACCACCGGGGAGCTGTTTTTT.